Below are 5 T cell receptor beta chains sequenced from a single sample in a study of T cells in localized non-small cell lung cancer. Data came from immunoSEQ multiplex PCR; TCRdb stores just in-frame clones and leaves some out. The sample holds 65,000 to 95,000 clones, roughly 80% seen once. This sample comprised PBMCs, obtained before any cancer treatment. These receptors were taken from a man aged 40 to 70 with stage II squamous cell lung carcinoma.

The chain's CDR3 is CASSLTGGYQETQYF. In nucleotides, the CDR3 is TGTGCCAGCAGTTTGACAGGGGGGTACCAAGAGACCCAGTACTTC. This chain connects TRBV28 to TRBJ2-5; 9 bases are a match to TRBD1. Trimming cost V 3 bases and J 0 bases; bases outside gene matches: 2. The CDR3 runs 15 residues. Germline V gives CDR1 MDHEN, CDR2 SYDVKM.

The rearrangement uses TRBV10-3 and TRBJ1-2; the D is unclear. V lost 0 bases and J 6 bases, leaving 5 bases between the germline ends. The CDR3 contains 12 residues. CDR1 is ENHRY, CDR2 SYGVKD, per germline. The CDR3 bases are TGTGCCATCAGTGAGTCTGGGCATGGCTACACCTTC. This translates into CAISESGHGYTF.

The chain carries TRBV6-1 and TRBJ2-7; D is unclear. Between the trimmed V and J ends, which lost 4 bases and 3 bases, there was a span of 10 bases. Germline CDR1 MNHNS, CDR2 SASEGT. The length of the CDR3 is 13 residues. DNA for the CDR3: TGTGCCAGCAGTGCCTCAGGAAACTACGAGCAGTACTTC. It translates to CASSASGNYEQYF.

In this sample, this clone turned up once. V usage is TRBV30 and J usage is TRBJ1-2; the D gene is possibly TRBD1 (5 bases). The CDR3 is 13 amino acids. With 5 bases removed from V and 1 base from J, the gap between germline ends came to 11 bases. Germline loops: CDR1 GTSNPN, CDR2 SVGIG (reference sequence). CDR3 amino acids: CAWPRGGNYGYTF. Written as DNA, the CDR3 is TGTGCCTGGCCCCGCGGGGGTAACTATGGCTACACCTTC. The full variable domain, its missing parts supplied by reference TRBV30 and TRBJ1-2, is SQTIHQWPATLVQPVGSPLSLECTVEGTSNPNLYWYRQAAGRGLQLLFYSVGIGQISSEVPQNLSASRPQDRQFILSSKKLLLSDSGFYLCAWPRGGNYGYTFGSGTRLTVV.

This CDR3 is CASRGGNGETQYF. As DNA, the CDR3 is TGTGCCAGTAGGGGCGGGAACGGAGAGACCCAGTACTTC. This chain uses TRBV19 with TRBJ2-5; tentative D call: TRBD2 (6 bases). The germline CDR1 and CDR2 sequences are LNHDA and SQIVND (reference sequence). This CDR3 has 13 amino acids. Between the trimmed V and J ends, which lost 6 bases and 4 bases, there was a span of 12 bases.